One sample yielded the 11 T cell receptor beta chains listed below, sequenced in a study of shared clonotypes between healthy human individuals. Profiled with immunoSEQ multiplex PCR; TCRdb holds only in-frame clones, not every one. The sample contains millions of clones, 90% to 95% of which appear only once. Sequencing was performed on naive CD4+ T cells sorted from blood. The subset is: CD45RA+ positively selected. These receptors all come from a man between 18 and 35 years old in good health.

The V and J genes are TRBV30 and TRBJ2-7, with 7 bases matching TRBD2. The V gene end was trimmed by 1 base and the J gene end by 4 bases; junction bases not matched to a gene: 7. The CDR3 spans 14 residues. Germline loops: CDR1 GTSNPN, CDR2 SVGIG (reference sequence). The CDR3 reads CAWSEAIGGYEQYF. CDR3 DNA sequence: TGTGCCTGGAGTGAGGCGATCGGGGGGTACGAGCAGTACTTC.

V usage is TRBV15 and J usage is TRBJ1-4; tentative D call: TRBD1 (6 bases). Germline V gene sequence: CDR1 LNHNV, CDR2 YYDKDF (reference sequence). Trimming removed 0 bases at V and 8 bases at J, with 16 bases between. The CDR3 totals 16 residues. The CDR3, as DNA: TGTGCCACCAGCAGAGATCGTGCGGCAGGGGAAGAAAAACTGTTTTTT. Encoded protein: CATSRDRAAGEEKLFF.

V usage is TRBV2 and J usage is TRBJ1-2; 7 bases line up with TRBD1. The CDR3 covers 13 residues. V trimming: 4 bases; J trimming: 6 bases; junction bases outside the gene matches: 5. The germline V gene encodes CDR1 SNHLY and CDR2 FYNNEI. The CDR3 sequence is CASSVTGWDGYTF. The CDR3 DNA sequence: TGTGCCAGCAGTGTGACAGGGTGGGATGGCTACACCTTC. The whole variable domain, remainder taken from reference TRBV2 and TRBJ1-2, is EPEVTQTPSHQVTQMGQEVILRCVPISNHLYFYWYRQILGQKVEFLVSFYNNEISEKSEIFDDQFSVERPDGSNFTLKIRSTKLEDSAMYFCASSVTGWDGYTFGSGTRLTVV.

The chain carries TRBV13 and TRBJ1-6; 10 bases are a match to TRBD1. Trimming took 5 bases from V and 10 from J; bases not matched to a gene: 11. CDR3 length equals 16 residues. The germline CDR1 and CDR2 sequences are PRHDT and FYEKMQ (reference sequence). The CDR3 is CASSSSRQGASSPLHF. The CDR3 region has the DNA TGTGCCAGCAGCAGCTCCAGACAGGGGGCGTCCTCACCCCTCCACTTT.

V and J are TRBV6-1 and TRBJ1-2, with unresolved D. Per the germline V gene, CDR1 is MNHNS and CDR2 is SASEGT. Trimming removed 10 bases from V and 6 bases from J, with 15 bases in between. The CDR3 is 12 amino acids. The CDR3 protein is CATRLALNGYTF. The CDR3 DNA reads TGTGCCACCCGTCTTGCCCTGAATGGCTACACCTTC.

For this clone: Other DNA sequences in the sample encode the same CDR3. The V call is TRBV9, the J call TRBJ1-5; D gene uncertain. Germline CDR1 is SGDLS and CDR2 is YYNGEE. This CDR3 spans 14 amino acids. The V and J ends lost 5 bases and 0 bases respectively, with 9 bases between them. The CDR3 here is CASSPSSSNQPQHF. Here the CDR3 DNA reads TGTGCCAGCAGTCCGTCCAGTAGCAATCAGCCCCAGCATTTT.

In the case of this clone: The sample contains more than one DNA sequence encoding this CDR3. The chain couples TRBV18 to TRBJ2-3; D is tentatively TRBD1 or TRBD2 (6 bases each). There are 15 residues in the CDR3. Per germline, CDR1 KGHSH and CDR2 LQKENI. Trimming took off 0 bases at V and 3 bases at J, with 10 bases between the two ends. CDR3 coding DNA: TGTGCCAGCTCACCACCGGGGGGCCTAACAGATACGCAGTATTTT. Residues: CASSPPGGLTDTQYF.

The chain carries TRBV6-5 and TRBJ1-5; D is ambiguous. The V gene's germline CDR1 is MNHEY and CDR2 SVGAGI. This CDR3 spans 15 amino acids. V lost 5 bases and J lost 0, with 11 bases in between. The CDR3 sequence is CASSTDGNSNQPQHF. The CDR3 DNA is TGTGCCAGCAGTACAGACGGGAATAGCAATCAGCCCCAGCATTTT.

V usage is TRBV5-8 and J usage is TRBJ2-1, with 7 bases lining up with TRBD2. V shed 0 bases, J shed 6 bases, and the junction held 6 bases outside the gene matches. CDR1 SGHTS and CDR2 YDEGEE come from the germline V gene. This CDR3 has 15 residues. The CDR3 is CASSLAGLGGNEQFF. The DNA for the CDR3 is TGTGCCAGCAGCTTGGCAGGACTAGGAGGCAATGAGCAGTTCTTC.

This sequence joins TRBV19 and TRBJ2-3; TRBD2 matches 14 bases. There are 16 residues in the CDR3. Unmatched junction bases numbered 6, after V lost 6 bases and J lost 4 bases. The germline gives CDR1 LNHDA, CDR2 SQIVND (reference sequence). This chain's CDR3 is CASSVGTSGSPDTQYF. CDR3 DNA sequence: TGTGCCAGTAGCGTAGGGACTAGCGGGAGCCCAGATACGCAGTATTTT.

For this clone: The sample contains more than one DNA sequence encoding this CDR3. The chain carries TRBV30 and TRBJ1-5; D possibly corresponds to TRBD1 (6 bases). The V gene lost 2 bases and the J gene lost 6 bases, with 11 bases spanning the gap. Looked up from germline, CDR1 is GTSNPN and CDR2 is SVGIG (reference sequence). This CDR3 contains 13 residues. CDR3 amino acids: CAWSSGAGQPQHF. Here the CDR3 DNA reads TGTGCCTGGAGTTCGGGGGCAGGTCAGCCCCAGCATTTT.